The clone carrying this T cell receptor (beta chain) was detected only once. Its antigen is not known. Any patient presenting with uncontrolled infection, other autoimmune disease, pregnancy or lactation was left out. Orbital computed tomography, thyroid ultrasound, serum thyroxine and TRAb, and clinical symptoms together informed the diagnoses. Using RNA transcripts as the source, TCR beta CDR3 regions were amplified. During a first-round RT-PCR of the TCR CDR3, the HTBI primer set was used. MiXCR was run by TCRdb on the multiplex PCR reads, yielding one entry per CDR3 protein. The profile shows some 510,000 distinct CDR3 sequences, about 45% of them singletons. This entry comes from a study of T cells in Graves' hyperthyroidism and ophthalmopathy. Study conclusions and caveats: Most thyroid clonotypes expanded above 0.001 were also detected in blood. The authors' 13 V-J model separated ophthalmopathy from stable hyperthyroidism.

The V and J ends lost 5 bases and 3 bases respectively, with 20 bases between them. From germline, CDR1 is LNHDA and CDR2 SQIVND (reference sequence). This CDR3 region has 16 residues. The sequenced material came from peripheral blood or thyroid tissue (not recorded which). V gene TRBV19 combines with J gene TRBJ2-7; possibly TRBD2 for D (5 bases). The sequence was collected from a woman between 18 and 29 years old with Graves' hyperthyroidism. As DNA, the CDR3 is TGTGCCAGTAGTGCCCGTCGGGAAAGAGTGGACTACGAGCAGTACTTC. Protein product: CASSARRERVDYEQYF. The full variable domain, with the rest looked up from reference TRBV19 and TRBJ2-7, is DGGITQSPKYLFRKEGQNVTLSCEQNLNHDAMYWYRQDPGQGLRLIYYSQIVNDFQKGDIAEGYSVSREKKESFPLTVTSAQKNPTAFYLCASSARRERVDYEQYFGPGTRLTVT.